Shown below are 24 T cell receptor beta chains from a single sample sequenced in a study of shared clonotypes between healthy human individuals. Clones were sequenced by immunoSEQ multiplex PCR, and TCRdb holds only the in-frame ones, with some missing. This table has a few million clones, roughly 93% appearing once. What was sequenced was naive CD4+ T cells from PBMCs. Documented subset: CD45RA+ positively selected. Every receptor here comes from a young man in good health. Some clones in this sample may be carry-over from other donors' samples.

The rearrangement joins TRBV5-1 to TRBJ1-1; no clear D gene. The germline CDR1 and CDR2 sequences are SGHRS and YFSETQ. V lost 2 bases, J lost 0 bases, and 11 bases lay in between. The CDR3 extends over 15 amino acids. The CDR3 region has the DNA TGCGCCAGCAGCTTAGGGCCCCGAATGAACACTGAAGCTTTCTTT. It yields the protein CASSLGPRMNTEAFF.

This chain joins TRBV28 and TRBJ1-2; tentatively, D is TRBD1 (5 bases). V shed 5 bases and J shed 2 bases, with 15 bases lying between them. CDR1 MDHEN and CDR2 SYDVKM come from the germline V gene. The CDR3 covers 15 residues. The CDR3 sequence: CASSITGTRNYGYTF. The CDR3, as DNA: TGTGCCAGCAGTATAACCGGGACTCGAAACTATGGCTACACCTTC.

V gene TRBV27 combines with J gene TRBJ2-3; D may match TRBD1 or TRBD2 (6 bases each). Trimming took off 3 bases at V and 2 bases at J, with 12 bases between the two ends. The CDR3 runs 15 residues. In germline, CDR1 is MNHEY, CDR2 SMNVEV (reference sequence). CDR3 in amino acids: CASSFEGGNTDTQYF. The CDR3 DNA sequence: TGTGCCAGCAGTTTCGAGGGGGGAAACACAGATACGCAGTATTTT.

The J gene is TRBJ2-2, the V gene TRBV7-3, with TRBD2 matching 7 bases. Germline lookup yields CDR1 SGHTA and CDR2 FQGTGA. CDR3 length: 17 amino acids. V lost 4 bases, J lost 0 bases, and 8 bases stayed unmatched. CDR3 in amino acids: CASSSSPGGANTGELFF. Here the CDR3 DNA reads TGTGCCAGCAGCTCATCACCGGGAGGCGCGAACACCGGGGAGCTGTTTTTT.

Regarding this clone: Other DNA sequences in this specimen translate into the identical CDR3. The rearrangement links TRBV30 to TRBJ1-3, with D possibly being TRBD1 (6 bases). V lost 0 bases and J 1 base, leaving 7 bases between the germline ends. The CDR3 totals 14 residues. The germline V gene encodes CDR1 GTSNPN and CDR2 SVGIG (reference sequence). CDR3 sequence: CAWSVGGSGNTIYF. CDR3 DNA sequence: TGTGCCTGGAGTGTAGGGGGGTCTGGAAACACCATATATTTT.

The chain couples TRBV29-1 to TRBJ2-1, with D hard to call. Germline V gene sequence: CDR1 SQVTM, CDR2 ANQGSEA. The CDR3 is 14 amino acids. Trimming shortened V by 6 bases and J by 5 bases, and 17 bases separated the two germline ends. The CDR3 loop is CSVVGRWSNNEQFF. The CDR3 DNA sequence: TGCAGCGTCGTCGGACGATGGTCCAACAATGAGCAGTTCTTC.

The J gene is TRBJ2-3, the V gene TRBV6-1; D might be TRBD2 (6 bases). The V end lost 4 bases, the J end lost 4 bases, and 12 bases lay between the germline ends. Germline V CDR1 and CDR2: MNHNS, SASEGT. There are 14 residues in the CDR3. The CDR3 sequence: CASSVQGGPDTQYF. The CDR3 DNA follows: TGTGCCAGCAGTGTGCAGGGAGGACCAGATACGCAGTATTTT.

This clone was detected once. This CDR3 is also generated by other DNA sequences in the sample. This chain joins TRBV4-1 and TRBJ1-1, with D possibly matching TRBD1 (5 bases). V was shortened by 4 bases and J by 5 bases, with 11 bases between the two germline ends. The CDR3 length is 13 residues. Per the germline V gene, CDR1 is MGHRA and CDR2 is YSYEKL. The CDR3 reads CASSRGGGTEAFF. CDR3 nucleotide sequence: TGCGCCAGCAGCCGCGGGGGGGGGACTGAAGCTTTCTTT.

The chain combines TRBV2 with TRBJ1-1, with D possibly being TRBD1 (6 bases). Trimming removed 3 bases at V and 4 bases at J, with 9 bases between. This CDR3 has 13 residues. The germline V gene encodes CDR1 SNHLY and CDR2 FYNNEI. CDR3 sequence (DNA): TGTGCCAGCAGTGACGGGGGCTTCACTGAAGCTTTCTTT. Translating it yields CASSDGGFTEAFF.

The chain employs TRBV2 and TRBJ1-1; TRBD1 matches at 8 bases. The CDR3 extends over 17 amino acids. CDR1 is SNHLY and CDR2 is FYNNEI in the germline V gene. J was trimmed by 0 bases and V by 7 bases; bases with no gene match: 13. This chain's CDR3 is CASKRGTGRIMNTEAFF. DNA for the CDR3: TGTGCCAGCAAGCGGGGGACAGGACGCATCATGAACACTGAAGCTTTCTTT.

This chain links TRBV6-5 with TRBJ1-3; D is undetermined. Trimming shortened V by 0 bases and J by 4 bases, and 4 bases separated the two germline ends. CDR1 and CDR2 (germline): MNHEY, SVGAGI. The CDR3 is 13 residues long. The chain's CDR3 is CASSYSEGNTIYF. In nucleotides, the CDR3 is TGTGCCAGCAGTTACTCGGAAGGAAACACCATATATTTT.

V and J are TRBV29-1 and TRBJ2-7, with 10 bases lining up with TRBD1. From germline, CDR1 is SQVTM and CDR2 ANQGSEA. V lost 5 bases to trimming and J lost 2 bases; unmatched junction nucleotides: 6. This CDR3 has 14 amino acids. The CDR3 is CSVRRGQGTYEQYF. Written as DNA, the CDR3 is TGCAGCGTTCGGCGGGGACAGGGGACCTACGAGCAGTACTTC.

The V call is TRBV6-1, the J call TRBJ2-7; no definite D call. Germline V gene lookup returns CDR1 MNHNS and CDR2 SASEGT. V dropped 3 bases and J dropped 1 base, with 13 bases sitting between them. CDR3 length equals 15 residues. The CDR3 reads CASSDSARFSYEQYF. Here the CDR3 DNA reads TGTGCCAGCAGTGACTCGGCCCGATTTTCCTACGAGCAGTACTTC.

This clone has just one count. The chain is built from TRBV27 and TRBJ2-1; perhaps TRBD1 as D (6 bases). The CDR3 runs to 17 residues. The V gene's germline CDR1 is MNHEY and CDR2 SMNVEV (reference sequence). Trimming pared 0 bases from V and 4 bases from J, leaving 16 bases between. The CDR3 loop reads CASSLSRFFGQYNEQFF. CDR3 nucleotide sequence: TGTGCCAGCAGTTTATCGAGGTTTTTTGGACAGTACAATGAGCAGTTCTTC.

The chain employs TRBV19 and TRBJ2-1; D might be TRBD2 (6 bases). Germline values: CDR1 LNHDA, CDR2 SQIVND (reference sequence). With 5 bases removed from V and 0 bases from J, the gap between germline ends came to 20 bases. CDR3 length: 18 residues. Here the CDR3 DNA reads TGTGCCAGTAGTTCAACCCGGCTTAGCGGAAGCTCCTACAATGAGCAGTTCTTC. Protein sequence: CASSSTRLSGSSYNEQFF.

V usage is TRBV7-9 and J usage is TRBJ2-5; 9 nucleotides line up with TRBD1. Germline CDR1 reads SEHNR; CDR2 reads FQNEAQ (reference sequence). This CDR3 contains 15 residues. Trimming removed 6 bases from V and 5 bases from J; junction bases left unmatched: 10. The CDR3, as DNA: TGTGCCAGCAGGTTCACAGGGGGCGGAGGGGAGACCCAGTACTTC. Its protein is CASRFTGGGGETQYF.

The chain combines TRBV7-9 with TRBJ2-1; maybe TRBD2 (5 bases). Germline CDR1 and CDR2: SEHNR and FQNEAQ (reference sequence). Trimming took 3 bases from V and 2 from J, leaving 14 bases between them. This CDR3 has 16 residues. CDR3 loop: CASSFIPGIPYNEQFF. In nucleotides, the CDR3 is TGTGCCAGCAGCTTCATTCCCGGGATCCCCTACAATGAGCAGTTCTTC.

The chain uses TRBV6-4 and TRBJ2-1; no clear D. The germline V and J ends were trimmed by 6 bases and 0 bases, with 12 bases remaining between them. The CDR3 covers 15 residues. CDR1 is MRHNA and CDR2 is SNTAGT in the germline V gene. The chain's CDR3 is CASRETLSSYNEQFF. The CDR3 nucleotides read TGTGCCAGCAGGGAGACCCTGAGCTCCTACAATGAGCAGTTCTTC.

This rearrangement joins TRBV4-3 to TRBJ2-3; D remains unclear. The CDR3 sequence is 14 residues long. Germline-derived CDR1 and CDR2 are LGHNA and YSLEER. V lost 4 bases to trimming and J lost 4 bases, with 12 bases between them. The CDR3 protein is CASSPKAKADTQYF. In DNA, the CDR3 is TGCGCCAGCAGCCCAAAGGCAAAGGCAGATACGCAGTATTTT.

CDR3 sequence (DNA): TGTGCCAGCAGCACACACACGGAGGCCTTTAATGGCTACACCTTC. Residues: CASSTHTEAFNGYTF. The chain couples TRBV9 to TRBJ1-2; no clear D gene. In germline, CDR1 is SGDLS, CDR2 YYNGEE. This CDR3 is built from 15 residues. V gave up 4 bases and J gave up 6 bases, with 19 bases separating them.

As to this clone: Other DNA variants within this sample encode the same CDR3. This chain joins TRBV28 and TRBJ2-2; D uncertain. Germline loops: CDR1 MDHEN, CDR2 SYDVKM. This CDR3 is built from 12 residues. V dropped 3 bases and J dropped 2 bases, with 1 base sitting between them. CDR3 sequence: CASSFNTGELFF. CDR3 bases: TGTGCCAGCAGTTTCAACACCGGGGAGCTGTTTTTT.

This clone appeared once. The CDR3 DNA reads as TGCGCCAGCAGTCAGGATCGCGGGACAGGCCCCCTTGTAGACGAGCAGTACTTC. Its translation: CASSQDRGTGPLVDEQYF. This chain uses TRBV23-1 with TRBJ2-7, with 8 nucleotides matching TRBD1. TRBV23-1 is known as an ORF, though its function is uncertain. The V gene end was trimmed by 3 bases and the J gene end by 5 bases; junction bases not matched to a gene: 18. CDR3 length equals 18 residues.

The CDR3 reads CASSYPGAKEGYTF. CDR3 nucleotide sequence: TGTGCCAGCAGTTACCCGGGCGCCAAGGAGGGCTACACCTTC. This chain connects TRBV6-6 to TRBJ1-2; no clear D. Germline CDR1 reads MNHNY; CDR2 reads SVGAGI (reference sequence). The V gene lost 2 bases and the J gene lost 8 bases, with 15 bases spanning the gap. CDR3 length equals 14 residues.

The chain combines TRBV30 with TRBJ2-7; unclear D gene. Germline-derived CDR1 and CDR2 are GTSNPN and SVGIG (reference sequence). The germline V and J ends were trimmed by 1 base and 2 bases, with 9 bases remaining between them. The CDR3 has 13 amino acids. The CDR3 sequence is CAWSEGTTYEQYF. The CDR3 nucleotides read TGTGCCTGGAGTGAGGGAACAACCTACGAGCAGTACTTC.